This T cell receptor (beta chain) is from a study of blood T cell repertoires in COVID-19. The CDR3 spans 13 residues. V was cut by 0 bases and J by 7 bases, with 8 bases left in between. From germline, CDR1 is SGHNT and CDR2 YYREEE (reference sequence). Clones were read by immunoSEQ multiplex PCR, and TCRdb kept only the in-frame ones, dropping some. The sample carries tens of thousands of clones, around 86% recorded once. The clonotype was recovered from a man aged 80 or over with active COVID-19. Specimen: peripheral blood. The rearrangement uses TRBV5-4 and TRBJ2-1; possibly TRBD2 for D (5 bases). Written as DNA, the CDR3 is TGTGCCAGCAGCTTGGTTGAGGGTAATGAGCAGTTCTTC. Translation: CASSLVEGNEQFF.